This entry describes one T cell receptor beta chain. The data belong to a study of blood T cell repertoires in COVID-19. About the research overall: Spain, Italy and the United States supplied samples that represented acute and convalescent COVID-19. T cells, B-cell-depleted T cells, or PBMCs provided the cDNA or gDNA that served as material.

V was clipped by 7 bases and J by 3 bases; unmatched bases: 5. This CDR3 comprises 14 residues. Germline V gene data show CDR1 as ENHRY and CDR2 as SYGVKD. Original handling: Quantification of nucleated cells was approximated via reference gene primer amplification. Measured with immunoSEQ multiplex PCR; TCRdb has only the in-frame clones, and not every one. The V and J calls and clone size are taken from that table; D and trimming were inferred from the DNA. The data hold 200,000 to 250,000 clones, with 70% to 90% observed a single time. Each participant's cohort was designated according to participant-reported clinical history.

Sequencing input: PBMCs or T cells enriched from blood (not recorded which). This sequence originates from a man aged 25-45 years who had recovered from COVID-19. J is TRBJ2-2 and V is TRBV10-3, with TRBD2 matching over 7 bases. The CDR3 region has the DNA TGTGCCATCACCCGGGGGAGGGACACCGGGGAGCTGTTTTTT. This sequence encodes CAITRGRDTGELFF.